The 23 T cell receptor beta chains below all came from one sample that was sequenced in a study of post-analysis software for immune sequencing data. The study's findings and limits: In patients, TRBV5-6, TRBV5-1 and TRBV20-1 belonged to five or six TRBV segments found more frequently than in controls.

Built from TCR beta cDNA, the libraries had unique molecular identifiers in them. MiXCR was run by TCRdb on the PCR reads, yielding one entry per CDR3 protein. Among 350,000 to 450,000 distinct CDR3 sequences listed, 35% to 45% were seen once. These receptors have no known antigen. Sequenced: blood. The receptors come from a girl aged 2 to 9 with multiple sclerosis.

The chain links TRBV6-1 to TRBJ1-2, with TRBD1 identical over 9 bases. Unmatched junction bases numbered 8, after V lost 2 bases and J lost 7 bases. Per the germline V gene, CDR1 is MNHNS and CDR2 is SASEGT. The CDR3 is made up of 15 amino acids. The CDR3: CASSELTGGSGGYTF. The CDR3 coding sequence is TGTGCCAGCAGTGAATTGACAGGGGGGAGTGGTGGCTACACCTTC.

This chain connects TRBV9 to TRBJ1-1; 7 bases agree with TRBD1. The trim removed 4 bases at V and 4 bases at J, leaving 7 bases unmatched. CDR3 size: 14 residues. Looked up from germline, CDR1 is SGDLS and CDR2 is YYNGEE. The CDR3 DNA is TGTGCCAGCAGCACTCGGACAGGAACCACTGAAGCTTTCTTT. Encoded protein: CASSTRTGTTEAFF.

For this clonotype: One junction end disagrees with the germline gene, perhaps due to a read error. The chain joins TRBV4-1 to TRBJ2-7; D unresolved. The CDR3 spans 12 residues. Germline assignment: CDR1 MGHRA and CDR2 YSYEKL. The CDR3 DNA follows: TGCGCCGGCAGCGAACCGAACTACGAGCAGTACTTC. Translated, it gives CAGSEPNYEQYF.

This chain links TRBV7-3 with TRBJ2-3, with a possible D match to TRBD2 (6 bases). The germline gives CDR1 SGHTA, CDR2 FQGTGA. The CDR3 loop spans 15 amino acids. V was trimmed by 1 base and J by 4 bases, leaving 12 bases between them. The CDR3, as DNA: TGTGCCAGCAGCTTAAATGGCGGGGCGTCAGATACGCAGTATTTT. This translates into CASSLNGGASDTQYF.

J is TRBJ1-1 and V is TRBV4-3; D call uncertain. The CDR3 is 15 amino acids. The V end lost 4 bases, the J end lost 2 bases, and 14 bases lay between the germline ends. From germline, CDR1 is LGHNA and CDR2 YSLEER. The CDR3, as DNA: TGCGCCAGCAGCCCCAGTCGAGGCCTAAACACTGAAGCTTTCTTT. It translates to CASSPSRGLNTEAFF.

This clonotype occurred a few times. This chain joins TRBV18 and TRBJ2-7, with D perhaps assigned TRBD1 or TRBD2 (6 bases each). Germline CDR1 reads KGHSH; CDR2 reads LQKENI. Trimming stripped 5 bases from V and 3 bases from J, with 11 bases between. This CDR3 has 13 amino acids. CDR3 amino acids: CASSEGGVYEQYF. The CDR3 DNA follows: TGTGCCAGCTCAGAGGGGGGTGTCTACGAGCAGTACTTC. Full variable domain (remainder filled in from reference TRBV18 and TRBJ2-7): NAGVMQNPRHLVRRRGQEARLRCSPMKGHSHVYWYRQLPEEGLKFMVYLQKENIIDESGMPKERFSAEFPKEGPSILRIQQVVRGDSAAYFCASSEGGVYEQYFGPGTRLTVT.

The V gene is TRBV4-2, the J gene TRBJ2-7; possibly TRBD1 for D (6 bases). Germline CDR1 and CDR2: LGHNA and YNFKEQ. V lost 4 bases to trimming and J lost 3 bases, with 13 bases between them. This CDR3 comprises 14 residues. The CDR3 DNA is TGTGCCAGCAGCCGGGAAAGGGGGAGCTACGAGCAGTACTTC. Encoded protein: CASSRERGSYEQYF.

This clonotype has just a few counts. This chain connects TRBV6-2 or TRBV6-3 to TRBJ2-7; 10 nucleotides match TRBD1. The germline V gene encodes CDR1 MNHEY and CDR2 SVGEGT. The CDR3 is made up of 18 amino acids. After removal of 2 bases from V and 1 base from J, the junction contained 11 bases not matched to a gene. CDR3: CASSYPTGTGVISYEQYF. CDR3 sequence (DNA): TGTGCCAGCAGTTACCCGACCGGGACAGGGGTTATTTCCTACGAGCAGTACTTC.

The gene calls are TRBV18 and TRBJ1-2; D is uncertain. The V and J ends lost 0 bases and 0 bases respectively, with 5 bases between them. CDR3 size: 14 residues. In germline, CDR1 is KGHSH, CDR2 LQKENI. The CDR3 region has the DNA TGTGCCAGCTCACCACCGGGTGCTAACTATGGCTACACCTTC. Amino acid sequence: CASSPPGANYGYTF.

The chain uses TRBV5-1 and TRBJ1-4; unclear D gene. V lost 4 bases and J lost 7, with 17 bases in between. From germline, CDR1 is SGHRS and CDR2 YFSETQ. This CDR3 has 15 amino acids. The CDR3 spells CASSVNSLGGEKLFF. DNA for the CDR3: TGCGCCAGCAGCGTCAACTCCTTGGGCGGTGAAAAACTGTTTTTT.

The chain recombines TRBV6-1 with TRBJ2-1, with D tentatively TRBD1 (6 bases). This CDR3 region has 12 residues. Germline loops: CDR1 MNHNS, CDR2 SASEGT. Trimming removed 9 bases at V and 7 bases at J, with 13 bases between. CDR3 sequence: CASERRGNEQFF. The DNA of the CDR3 is TGTGCCAGTGAAAGAAGGGGGAATGAGCAGTTCTTC.

Only a few counts were recorded for this clonotype. The V call is TRBV24-1, the J call TRBJ2-7, with D perhaps matching TRBD1 (6 bases). CDR1 is KGHDR, CDR2 SFDVKD, per germline. CDR3 length: 14 amino acids. V dropped 10 bases and J dropped 3 bases, with 18 bases sitting between them. The CDR3 sequence: CATQPNTGSYEQYF. In DNA form, the CDR3 reads TGTGCCACTCAACCCAATACAGGGAGCTACGAGCAGTACTTC.

This clonotype came up once. This sequence joins TRBV20-1 and TRBJ1-1; 8 bases are a match to TRBD1. The CDR3 totals 13 residues. V dropped 4 bases and J dropped 6; count of bases not matched to a gene: 7. Germline V gene sequence: CDR1 DFQATT, CDR2 SNEGSKA (reference sequence). CDR3 loop: CSAKRTGRAEAFF. The CDR3 DNA reads as TGCAGTGCTAAAAGGACAGGGCGCGCTGAAGCTTTCTTT.

The chain links TRBV6-6 to TRBJ2-7; 8 bases are a match to TRBD1. V was clipped by 0 bases and J by 2 bases; unmatched bases: 3. Germline V CDR1 and CDR2: MNHNY, SVGAGI (reference sequence). The CDR3 is 15 residues long. This CDR3 reads CASSYSTGEAYEQYF. CDR3 coding DNA: TGTGCCAGCAGTTACTCGACAGGGGAGGCCTACGAGCAGTACTTC.

Many counts were recorded for this clonotype. The chain has TRBV18 and TRBJ2-1, with 8 nucleotides matching TRBD2. This CDR3 region has 16 residues. In germline, CDR1 is KGHSH, CDR2 LQKENI. After removal of 0 bases from V and 5 bases from J, the junction contained 6 bases not matched to a gene. This CDR3 is CASSPPISGSNNEQFF. Written as DNA, the CDR3 is TGTGCCAGCTCACCACCTATCAGCGGGAGTAACAATGAGCAGTTCTTC.

A few counts support this clonotype. The V gene is TRBV28, the J gene TRBJ2-3, with D perhaps assigned TRBD1 or TRBD2 (5 bases each). This CDR3 comprises 18 residues. Germline V gene sequence: CDR1 MDHEN, CDR2 SYDVKM. V lost 5 bases to trimming and J lost 4 bases, with 25 bases between them. Here the CDR3 reads CASSPWARAPPRADTQYF. Written as DNA, the CDR3 is TGTGCCAGCAGTCCGTGGGCCAGGGCACCCCCGCGGGCAGATACGCAGTATTTT.

In this sample, this clonotype turned up a few times. The chain combines TRBV13 with TRBJ2-6, with no clear D. V shed 4 bases and J shed 7 bases, with 5 bases lying between them. The CDR3 extends over 12 amino acids. The germline gives CDR1 PRHDT, CDR2 FYEKMQ (reference sequence). As DNA, the CDR3 is TGTGCCAGCAGCTATTTAGCCAACGTCCTGACTTTC. This codes for CASSYLANVLTF.

The chain combines TRBV29-1 with TRBJ2-7, with TRBD2 matching 11 bases. This CDR3 spans 15 amino acids. The germline V gene has CDR1 SQVTM and CDR2 ANQGSEA. The trim removed 4 bases at V and 7 bases at J, leaving 12 bases unmatched. CDR3 protein: CSVVLAGDVEWEQYF. For the CDR3, the DNA is TGCAGCGTTGTACTAGCGGGAGATGTTGAATGGGAGCAGTACTTC.

This clonotype was detected only a few times. This chain connects TRBV5-5 to TRBJ2-4; D remains ambiguous. This CDR3 is 15 amino acids long. Germline V lookup: CDR1 SGHKS, CDR2 YYEKEE (reference sequence). The V end was cut by 2 bases, the J end by 0 bases, with 9 bases between. CDR3: CASSFGRQAKNIQYF. The CDR3 coding sequence is TGTGCCAGCAGCTTTGGTCGGCAAGCCAAAAACATTCAGTACTTC.

CDR3 amino acids: CAWTKGPGYTF. The CDR3 DNA is TGTGCCTGGACCAAGGGGCCCGGCTACACCTTC. The rearrangement uses TRBV30 and TRBJ1-2, with D possibly TRBD1 on 5 matching bases. V was shortened by 4 bases and J by 8 bases, with 11 bases between the two germline ends. The length of the CDR3 is 11 residues. The V gene's germline CDR1 is GTSNPN and CDR2 SVGIG (reference sequence).

The sample holds a few counts of this clonotype. The V gene is TRBV29-1, the J gene TRBJ2-7, with a tentative D call TRBD1 (5 bases). Trimming shortened V by 5 bases and J by 2 bases, and 13 bases separated the two germline ends. CDR1 is SQVTM, CDR2 ANQGSEA, per germline. The CDR3 is 13 amino acids. CDR3 DNA sequence: TGCAGCGTTCGACAGAGAATTACCTACGAGCAGTACTTC. It codes for CSVRQRITYEQYF.

This clonotype occurred a few times. This chain links TRBV12-3 or TRBV12-4 with TRBJ2-7; D unclear. This CDR3 is built from 14 residues. Trimming removed 5 bases from V and 2 bases from J, with 13 bases in between. The CDR3 DNA sequence: TGTGCCAGCAGTCACTTTGATAAGCCCTACGAGCAGTACTTC. Translated: CASSHFDKPYEQYF.

Comments on this clonotype: A read error may account for a junction end that differs from germline. V and J are TRBV6-1 and TRBJ2-7; 14 bases line up with TRBD2. The germline CDR1 and CDR2 sequences are MNHNS and SASEGT. CDR3 length: 18 residues. CDR3 sequence: CTSSDAGLAGDAPYEQYF. CDR3 in DNA: TGTACCAGCAGTGACGCGGGACTAGCGGGAGATGCCCCCTACGAGCAGTACTTC.